These 20 T cell receptor beta chains originate from one sample sequenced in a study (dated by TCRdb to 2015 to 2016). The method behind the library was RT-PCR. Sequencing was carried out with an Illumina MiSeq. Clones were called with MiXCR by TCRdb after fastp trimmed the public reads at Q25, and only in-frame beta chains were retained. Under each unique CDR3 protein, matching rows form one entry showing the most common genes and DNA. This sample has more than 550,000 distinct CDR3 sequences in its table, and 11% to 15% of those were observed once. 3.6% of the sample is taken by the ten largest. Sequenced input: memory CD4+ T cells from blood. The receptors come from a female donor in good health, serving as a healthy control.

This clonotype was picked up many times. The chain couples TRBV6-5 to TRBJ1-2, with 7 bases lining up with TRBD1. From germline, CDR1 is MNHEY and CDR2 SVGAGI. The CDR3 has 15 amino acids. With 7 bases clipped from V and 0 bases from J, the junction kept 8 bases outside the gene matches. CDR3 in amino acids: CASNSGTDTNYGYTF. In DNA form, the CDR3 reads TGTGCCAGCAACTCCGGGACAGATACTAACTATGGCTACACCTTC.

The table lists this clonotype with many counts. The gene calls are TRBV6-5 and TRBJ1-3; D remains ambiguous. V was clipped by 5 bases and J by 0 bases, with 14 bases between them. The CDR3 spans 16 residues. Germline CDR1 MNHEY, CDR2 SVGAGI. The CDR3 nucleotides read TGTGCCAGCAGTCTAGGACCGCTGAGCTCTGGAAACACCATATATTTT. Residues: CASSLGPLSSGNTIYF.

Only a few counts were recorded for this clonotype. The CDR3 loop reads CATTGPREGDNEQFF. For the CDR3, the DNA is TGTGCCACCACAGGTCCGCGGGAGGGTGACAATGAGCAGTTCTTC. The V gene is TRBV19, the J gene TRBJ2-1; 9 bases line up with TRBD2. Germline V gene data show CDR1 as LNHDA and CDR2 as SQIVND (reference sequence). V was pared by 10 bases and J by 5 bases, with 12 bases of the junction left unmatched. CDR3 length: 15 residues. The full variable domain, rest sourced from reference TRBV19 and TRBJ2-1, is DGGITQSPKYLFRKEGQNVTLSCEQNLNHDAMYWYRQDPGQGLRLIYYSQIVNDFQKGDIAEGYSVSREKKESFPLTVTSAQKNPTAFYLCATTGPREGDNEQFFGPGTRLTVL.

The rearrangement uses TRBV19 and TRBJ2-7, with D perhaps TRBD2 (5 bases). This CDR3 spans 14 amino acids. The V end lost 6 bases, the J end lost 0 bases, and 12 bases lay between the germline ends. The germline CDR1 and CDR2 sequences are LNHDA and SQIVND (reference sequence). Written as DNA, the CDR3 is TGTGCCAGTAGCGACGGAGGTGCCTCCTACGAGCAGTACTTC. Translated: CASSDGGASYEQYF.

The rearrangement links TRBV12-5 to TRBJ1-1; D is perhaps TRBD1 (5 bases). The germline CDR1 and CDR2 sequences are LGHNT and FRNRAP. The V end lost 4 bases, the J end lost 1 base, and 10 bases lay between the germline ends. This CDR3 is 14 amino acids long. CDR3 residues: CASGSSGQNTEAFF. CDR3 sequence (DNA): TGTGCTAGTGGTTCCTCCGGACAGAACACTGAAGCTTTCTTT.

The chain couples TRBV7-8 to TRBJ2-2, with D perhaps assigned TRBD1 or TRBD2 (6 bases each). This CDR3 is 15 amino acids long. V dropped 4 bases and J dropped 7 bases, with 16 bases sitting between them. Germline V lookup: CDR1 SGHVS, CDR2 FQNEAQ. CDR3 coding DNA: TGTGCCAGCAGCTCCCCCCAGAGGGGGGTCGGGGAGCTGTTTTTT. This encodes CASSSPQRGVGELFF.

This clonotype has a handful of counts. The V gene is TRBV12-3 or TRBV12-4, the J gene TRBJ1-4, with D perhaps TRBD1 (6 bases). The V and J ends lost 1 base and 7 bases respectively, with 16 bases between them. CDR3 size: 16 residues. The CDR3 DNA reads TGTGCCAGCAGTTTAGAGCATCAGGGGACGGGTGAAAAACTGTTTTTT. It yields the protein CASSLEHQGTGEKLFF.

This chain uses TRBV7-2 with TRBJ2-7, with 7 bases that match TRBD2. The germline gives CDR1 SGHTA, CDR2 FQGNSA. The CDR3 runs 16 residues. Trimming at V came to 5 bases and at J to 4 bases, leaving 14 bases not matched to a gene. The CDR3 sequence is CASSRNGASGFYEQYF. Here the CDR3 DNA reads TGTGCCAGCAGCCGGAATGGGGCTAGCGGATTTTACGAGCAGTACTTC. The full variable domain, completed using reference TRBV7-2 and TRBJ2-7, is GAGVSQSPSNKVTEKGKDVELRCDPISGHTALYWYRQSLGQGLEFLIYFQGNSAPDKSGLPSDRFSAERTGGSVSTLTIQRTQQEDSAVYLCASSRNGASGFYEQYFGPGTRLTVT.

The chain couples TRBV6-2 or TRBV6-3 to TRBJ2-5, with 9 bases matching TRBD1. J gave up 2 bases and V 6 bases, and 7 bases lay outside the gene matches. The CDR3 is made up of 15 amino acids. Per the germline V gene, CDR1 is MNHEY and CDR2 is SVGEGT. The CDR3 DNA is TGTGCCAGCAGAAGACCGGGACAGGGACAAGAGACCCAGTACTTC. Translated: CASRRPGQGQETQYF.

The sample holds many counts of this clonotype. This chain links TRBV7-6 with TRBJ2-1; TRBD1 is a possible D gene (5 bases). In germline, CDR1 is SGHVS, CDR2 FNYEAQ. The CDR3 runs 13 residues. Trimming took off 2 bases at V and 9 bases at J, with 11 bases between the two ends. The CDR3 spells CASSLQGWSEQFF. The CDR3 coding sequence is TGTGCCAGCAGCTTACAGGGTTGGAGTGAGCAGTTCTTC.

The V gene is TRBV7-8, the J gene TRBJ2-3; 8 bases are a match to TRBD2. The CDR3 runs 15 residues. Trimming removed 7 bases from V and 2 bases from J; junction bases left unmatched: 8. Germline CDR1 reads SGHVS; CDR2 reads FQNEAQ. The CDR3 region has the DNA TGTGCCAGCACCAACAGAGCGGGAGTCACAGATACGCAGTATTTT. Amino acids: CASTNRAGVTDTQYF.

This clonotype appeared once. At one of its ends the junction is not consistent with the germline gene, which may arise from a read error. This chain links TRBV7-2 with TRBJ1-2; no reliable D call. Germline-derived CDR1 and CDR2 are SGHTA and FQGNSA. The CDR3 loop spans 13 amino acids. The CDR3 loop is CASSLLGLDGCTF. The CDR3 nucleotides read TGTGCCAGCAGCTTACTCGGACTAGATGGCTGCACCTTC.

Only a few counts were recorded for this clonotype. The CDR3 DNA is TGTGCCAGCAGTCCGAGGACAGACACCACCGGGGAGCTGTTTTTT. Protein: CASSPRTDTTGELFF. The V and J genes are TRBV27 and TRBJ2-2; a possible D gene is TRBD1 (6 bases). Germline values: CDR1 MNHEY, CDR2 SMNVEV (reference sequence). This CDR3 spans 15 amino acids. V gave up 5 bases and J gave up 4 bases, with 14 bases separating them.

The V gene is TRBV20-1, the J gene TRBJ2-5; 7 positions match TRBD1. The V and J ends lost 6 bases and 2 bases, in that order; junction bases with no gene match: 9. From germline, CDR1 is DFQATT and CDR2 SNEGSKA (reference sequence). This CDR3 region has 14 residues. This CDR3 is CSATHYRGQETQYF. The CDR3 coding sequence is TGCAGTGCCACCCACTACAGGGGACAAGAGACCCAGTACTTC.

The V and J genes are TRBV20-1 and TRBJ2-7; D is unresolved. The germline V gene has CDR1 DFQATT and CDR2 SNEGSKA (reference sequence). The CDR3 is made up of 12 amino acids. V was clipped by 4 bases and J by 0 bases, with 7 bases between them. CDR3 region: CSAKVFSYEQYF. CDR3 nucleotide sequence: TGCAGTGCTAAGGTTTTCTCCTACGAGCAGTACTTC.

This clonotype was found a few times. V gene TRBV11-2 combines with J gene TRBJ1-3; no reliable D call. Trimming cost V 7 bases and J 1 base, with 8 bases left between them. Per the germline V gene, CDR1 is SGHAT and CDR2 is FQNNGV. The CDR3 has 13 residues. CDR3 DNA: TGTGCCAGCATGGTGTTTTCTGGAAACACCATATATTTT. Encoded protein: CASMVFSGNTIYF.

The chain has TRBV7-9 and TRBJ2-1; TRBD2 matches 11 bases. The CDR3 extends over 15 amino acids. Germline lookup yields CDR1 SEHNR and CDR2 FQNEAQ (reference sequence). With 1 base clipped from V and 6 bases from J, the junction kept 2 bases outside the gene matches. CDR3 nucleotides: TGTGCCAGCAGCTTAGATGGGACTAGCGGCAATGAGCAGTTCTTC. This sequence encodes CASSLDGTSGNEQFF.

Of note for this clonotype: A much larger clonotype is one base distant, so this may be a read error. The chain couples TRBV5-6 to TRBJ2-4; 12 nucleotides align to TRBD2. The J segment lost 1 base and the V segment lost 3 bases, leaving 11 bases of the junction unmatched. The CDR3 sequence is 19 residues long. Germline CDR1 reads SGHDT; CDR2 reads YYEEEE. The CDR3 sequence: CASSSTTSGRRSAKNIQYF. The DNA for the CDR3 is TGTGCCAGCAGCTCGACGACTAGCGGGAGAAGGTCGGCCAAAAACATTCAGTACTTC.

The chain employs TRBV25-1 and TRBJ1-1; D gene ambiguous. This CDR3 is 14 amino acids long. The germline CDR1 and CDR2 sequences are MGHDK and SYGVNS. V gave up 3 bases and J gave up 1 base, with 9 bases separating them. The CDR3 reads CASSEPTGNTEAFF. The CDR3 DNA follows: TGTGCCAGCAGTGAGCCGACGGGGAACACTGAAGCTTTCTTT.

This clonotype was seen ten or more times. The junction and the germline gene differ at one end; a read error may be behind it. The J gene is TRBJ2-3, the V gene TRBV10-3; D gene ambiguous. Germline CDR1 reads ENHRY; CDR2 reads SYGVKD. The CDR3 spans 16 residues. The CDR3: CAIRESSGAGTDTQYF. The CDR3 DNA sequence: TGTGCCATCAGAGAGTCGTCGGGCGCTGGCACAGATACGCAGTATTTT.